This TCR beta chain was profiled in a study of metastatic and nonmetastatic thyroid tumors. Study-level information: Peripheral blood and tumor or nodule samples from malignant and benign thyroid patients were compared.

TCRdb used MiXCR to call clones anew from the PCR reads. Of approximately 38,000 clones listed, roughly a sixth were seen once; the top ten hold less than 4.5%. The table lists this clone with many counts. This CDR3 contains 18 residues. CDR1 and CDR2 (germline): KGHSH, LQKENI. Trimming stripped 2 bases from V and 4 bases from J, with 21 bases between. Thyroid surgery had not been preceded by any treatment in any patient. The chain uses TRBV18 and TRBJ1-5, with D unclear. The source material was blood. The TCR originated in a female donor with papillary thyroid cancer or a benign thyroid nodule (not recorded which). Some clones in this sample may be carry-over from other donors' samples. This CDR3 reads CASSPGYLSGSLNQPQHF. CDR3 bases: TGTGCCAGCTCACCAGGGTACCTAAGCGGGAGCTTGAATCAGCCCCAGCATTTT.